The entry below gives a single T cell receptor beta chain sequence along with its context. Its specificity is not known. Clones were read by immunoSEQ multiplex PCR, and TCRdb kept only the in-frame ones, dropping some. The table has approximately 330,000 clones, over 90% seen once; the top ten hold about 5.8%. This record belongs to a study of brain T cells in children with intractable seizures. Study-wide results and limits: Pre- and post-surgery blood differed in depth, so pre-surgery absences may be undersampling.

Time point meaning: blood from clinic visit 5 months post-surgery; TSC patient then seizure free. The ends were cut back, 5 bases at V and 7 bases at J, with 18 bases in the middle. The germline V gene has CDR1 SGDLS and CDR2 YYNGEE. There are 14 residues in the CDR3. This sample comprised peripheral blood, obtained about 5 months after surgery. The gene calls are TRBV9 and TRBJ1-2; D gene unclear. This clonotype was obtained from a boy younger than two with tuberous sclerosis and intractable seizures. The CDR3 DNA is TGTGCCAGCAGTGGCGCAGGAGGGTGGTTTGGCTACACCTTC. It specifies CASSGAGGWFGYTF.